A single sample is the source of the 10 T cell receptor beta chains below, sequenced in a study of cytomegalovirus exposure and HLA in healthy donors. PCR was performed using 60 Vbeta and 13 Jbeta primers. Method: immunoSEQ multiplex PCR; TCRdb's copy keeps in-frame clones and lacks some. The sample records 150,000 to 200,000 clones, 81% being singletons. Sequencing was performed on PBMCs. Receptors originate from a woman younger than 30 in good health and CMV-seropositive.

The genes are TRBV7-8 and TRBJ1-5; D is possibly TRBD1 (5 bases). The CDR3 length is 15 residues. Germline loops: CDR1 SGHVS, CDR2 FQNEAQ. The V end was cut by 2 bases, the J end by 9 bases, with 17 bases between. The CDR3 sequence is CASSLTRVGVRPQHF. CDR3 coding DNA: TGTGCCAGCAGCTTAACCAGGGTCGGCGTTCGGCCCCAGCATTTT.

The chain carries TRBV19 and TRBJ2-3; 8 nucleotides line up with TRBD1. V was clipped by 6 bases and J by 0 bases; unmatched bases: 17. Germline V lookup: CDR1 LNHDA, CDR2 SQIVND (reference sequence). This CDR3 spans 19 amino acids. In DNA form, the CDR3 reads TGTGCCAGTAGCCCTTACCCCCTTAAGGGGACAGGCAGCACAGATACGCAGTATTTT. It is translated as CASSPYPLKGTGSTDTQYF.

The chain uses TRBV19 and TRBJ1-1; the match to TRBD1 covers 10 bases. With V trimmed by 4 bases and J by 4 bases, 3 bases remained unmatched. Per the germline V gene, CDR1 is LNHDA and CDR2 is SQIVND (reference sequence). There are 14 residues in the CDR3. DNA for the CDR3: TGTGCCAGTAGTACTGGGACAGGGGTCACTGAAGCTTTCTTT. Its protein product is CASSTGTGVTEAFF.

This rearrangement joins TRBV13 to TRBJ1-5; D call uncertain. The CDR3 is 12 residues long. V lost 5 bases and J 7 bases, leaving 9 bases between the germline ends. Germline lookup yields CDR1 PRHDT and CDR2 FYEKMQ (reference sequence). Written as DNA, the CDR3 is TGTGCCAGCAGCCTCGGAGAACAGCCCCAGCATTTT. Amino acids: CASSLGEQPQHF.

The J gene is TRBJ2-1, the V gene TRBV6-6, with a tentative D call TRBD1 (5 bases). Germline V gene lookup returns CDR1 MNHNY and CDR2 SVGAGI (reference sequence). There are 12 residues in the CDR3. V was shortened by 2 bases and J by 8 bases, with 7 bases between the two germline ends. The CDR3 region has the DNA TGTGCCAGCAGTTACCAGGGCTATGAGCAGTTCTTC. It translates to CASSYQGYEQFF.

The gene calls are TRBV28 and TRBJ2-7; 8 bases are a match to TRBD1. V lost 6 bases to trimming and J lost 2 bases; unmatched junction nucleotides: 6. Germline CDR1 and CDR2: MDHEN and SYDVKM. CDR3 length: 14 amino acids. CDR3 residues: CASSRQGPTYEQYF. The DNA of the CDR3 is TGTGCCAGCAGCCGACAGGGGCCTACCTACGAGCAGTACTTC.

The chain joins TRBV28 to TRBJ2-7, with D perhaps TRBD1 (5 bases). The CDR3 length is 15 residues. Germline V CDR1 and CDR2: MDHEN, SYDVKM. With 1 base removed from V and 1 base from J, the gap between germline ends came to 11 bases. The CDR3 region has the DNA TGTGCCAGCAGTTTATTACAGGAACGGTCCTACGAGCAGTACTTC. Encoded protein: CASSLLQERSYEQYF.

J is TRBJ2-5 and V is TRBV27; TRBD2 agrees at 9 bases. Per germline, CDR1 MNHEY and CDR2 SMNVEV (reference sequence). The CDR3 covers 14 residues. V was pared by 8 bases and J by 5 bases, with 9 bases of the junction left unmatched. CDR3 protein: CASRGAGGPETQYF. The CDR3 DNA reads TGTGCCAGCCGGGGGGCGGGGGGGCCGGAGACCCAGTACTTC.

A few counts support this clone. The chain joins TRBV2 to TRBJ1-5; D perhaps matches TRBD1 (5 bases). The V gene's germline CDR1 is SNHLY and CDR2 FYNNEI. With 5 bases removed from V and 3 bases from J, the gap between germline ends came to 14 bases. The CDR3 length is 15 residues. The CDR3 loop is CASSTRGQTNQPQHF. CDR3 in DNA: TGTGCCAGCAGTACAAGGGGTCAGACCAATCAGCCCCAGCATTTT.

The CDR3: CASARGQATILTGANVLTF. In DNA form, the CDR3 reads TGCGCCAGCGCCCGGGGACAGGCGACTATTTTAACTGGGGCCAACGTCCTGACTTTC. This chain uses TRBV5-1 with TRBJ2-6; 8 positions agree with TRBD1. This CDR3 is 19 amino acids long. Looked up from germline, CDR1 is SGHRS and CDR2 is YFSETQ. J gave up 2 bases and V 7 bases, and 17 bases lay outside the gene matches.